What follows are 4 T cell receptor beta chains derived from one specimen sequenced in a study of vaccination and CD4 T cells after COVID-19. These receptors lack a known antigen. As for treatment: 10-day PBMC culture with coronavirus spike peptide pools or control peptides (ViraFEST assay). Cultured CD4+ T-cell DNA underwent Oncomine TCR Beta short-read sequencing. TCRdb used MiXCR to reprocess the PCR reads, holding one entry per CDR3 protein. The data hold more than 6,000 distinct CDR3 sequences, with 65% to 70% observed a single time. Sequencing was carried out using CD4+ T cells from blood, cultured in vitro. The receptors originated from a human donor who had recovered from COVID-19.

A few counts support this clonotype. The J gene is TRBJ1-5, the V gene TRBV6-1; D is unresolved. The CDR3 has 17 amino acids. The ends were cut back, 6 bases at V and 0 bases at J, with 18 bases in the middle. Germline values: CDR1 MNHNS, CDR2 SASEGT. The CDR3 region has the DNA TGTGCCAGCAGCCATCCAATGGGGAATCATAGCAATCAGCCCCAGCATTTT. Translated: CASSHPMGNHSNQPQHF.

The genes are TRBV7-9 and TRBJ1-1, with 7 positions matching TRBD1. From germline, CDR1 is SEHNR and CDR2 FQNEAQ (reference sequence). CDR3 size: 15 residues. The V gene end was trimmed by 5 bases and the J gene end by 2 bases; junction bases not matched to a gene: 8. Here the CDR3 DNA reads TGTGCCAGCAGCCCCCCGACAGGGAGTAACACTGAAGCTTTCTTT. Translation gives CASSPPTGSNTEAFF.

The CDR3 region is CATSDPPGSGGPNTQYF. The CDR3 DNA follows: TGTGCCACCAGTGATCCTCCGGGGAGCGGGGGGCCTAATACGCAGTATTTT. The gene calls are TRBV24-1 and TRBJ2-3; 9 positions match TRBD2. With V trimmed by 3 bases and J by 7 bases, 13 bases remained unmatched. The germline V gene has CDR1 KGHDR and CDR2 SFDVKD. The length of the CDR3 is 17 residues.

The chain has TRBV11-2 and TRBJ2-7, with unresolved D. Germline values: CDR1 SGHAT, CDR2 FQNNGV. The V end lost 1 base, the J end lost 7 bases, and 11 bases lay between the germline ends. The CDR3 is made up of 13 amino acids. The CDR3 is CASSLAWMGEQYF. CDR3 bases: TGTGCCAGCAGCTTAGCCTGGATGGGGGAGCAGTACTTC.